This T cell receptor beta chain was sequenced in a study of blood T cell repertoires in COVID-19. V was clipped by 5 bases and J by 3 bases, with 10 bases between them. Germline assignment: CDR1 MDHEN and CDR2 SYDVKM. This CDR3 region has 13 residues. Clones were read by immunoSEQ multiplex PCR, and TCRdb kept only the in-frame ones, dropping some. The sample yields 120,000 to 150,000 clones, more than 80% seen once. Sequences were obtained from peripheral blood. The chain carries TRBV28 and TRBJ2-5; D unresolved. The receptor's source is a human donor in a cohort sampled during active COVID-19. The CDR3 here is CASSQPQEETQYF. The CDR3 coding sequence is TGTGCCAGCAGTCAGCCCCAGGAAGAGACCCAGTACTTC.